A single sample gave rise to the 8 T cell receptor beta chains below, sequenced in a study of blood T cell repertoires in COVID-19. Some clones are missing from TCRdb's copy, which holds only in-frame ones; the method was immunoSEQ multiplex PCR. The sample contains tens of thousands of clones, 70% to 85% of which appear only once. Sequences were obtained from peripheral blood. The receptor set was obtained from a man older than 75 with active COVID-19.

J is TRBJ1-3 and V is TRBV19, with D possibly TRBD1 on 5 matching bases. In germline, CDR1 is LNHDA, CDR2 SQIVND (reference sequence). The germline V and J ends were trimmed by 3 bases and 4 bases, with 25 bases remaining between them. This CDR3 comprises 19 residues. The CDR3 reads CASSIVWTTDWGLGNTIYF. DNA of the CDR3: TGTGCCAGTAGTATTGTTTGGACGACCGATTGGGGACTGGGAAACACCATATATTTT.

This clone was found a few times. The chain links TRBV5-4 to TRBJ1-2, with D possibly TRBD1 on 5 matching bases. In germline, CDR1 is SGHNT, CDR2 YYREEE (reference sequence). This CDR3 contains 16 residues. Trimming removed 4 bases at V and 1 base at J, with 17 bases between. The CDR3 DNA is TGTGCCAGCAGCGGCGGGACCGCGAGATTTAACTATGGCTACACCTTC. Its protein is CASSGGTARFNYGYTF.

This clone was found once. The rearrangement uses TRBV18 and TRBJ1-6; maybe TRBD1 (5 bases). The CDR3 consists of 15 residues. Germline CDR1 is KGHSH and CDR2 is LQKENI. V lost 3 bases and J 7 bases, leaving 13 bases between the germline ends. The CDR3 DNA reads as TGTGCCAGCTCACCGACGGGACTGCCGAATTCACCCCTCCACTTT. This encodes CASSPTGLPNSPLHF.

The chain joins TRBV7-2 to TRBJ2-3; D might be TRBD1 (5 bases). CDR3 length: 16 residues. Trimming removed 1 base from V and 2 bases from J, with 13 bases in between. Germline V gives CDR1 SGHTA, CDR2 FQGNSA. The CDR3 region has the DNA TGTGCCAGCAGCTTAGGGGGCGCGGAATCCACAGATACGCAGTATTTT. Amino acid sequence: CASSLGGAESTDTQYF. Supplemented by reference TRBV7-2 and TRBJ2-3, the full variable domain reads GAGVSQSPSNKVTEKGKDVELRCDPISGHTALYWYRQSLGQGLEFLIYFQGNSAPDKSGLPSDRFSAERTGGSVSTLTIQRTQQEDSAVYLCASSLGGAESTDTQYFGPGTRLTVL.

The chain recombines TRBV7-2 with TRBJ1-4; TRBD1 matches at 11 bases. The V gene end was trimmed by 4 bases and the J gene end by 8 bases; junction bases not matched to a gene: 3. The CDR3 runs to 14 residues. The germline gives CDR1 SGHTA, CDR2 FQGNSA. The DNA of the CDR3 is TGTGCCAGCAGCTCCCGGGACAGGGGGGAAAAACTGTTTTTT. This translates into CASSSRDRGEKLFF.

The chain uses TRBV6-1 and TRBJ2-1; the match to TRBD2 covers 9 bases. The CDR3 sequence is 16 residues long. The germline gives CDR1 MNHNS, CDR2 SASEGT. The V and J ends lost 2 bases and 7 bases, in that order; junction bases with no gene match: 9. CDR3 nucleotide sequence: TGTGCCAGCAGTGAACAAGGGCGGGGGGGCCGTAATGAGCAGTTCTTC. This sequence encodes CASSEQGRGGRNEQFF.

This sequence joins TRBV30 and TRBJ1-1; weak D call: TRBD1 (5 bases). The V gene lost 1 base and the J gene lost 0 bases, with 15 bases spanning the gap. Germline V gene sequence: CDR1 GTSNPN, CDR2 SVGIG (reference sequence). This CDR3 spans 16 amino acids. The CDR3 nucleotides are TGTGCCTGGAGTGGGACGGGGGGTAACATGAACACTGAAGCTTTCTTT. Translation gives CAWSGTGGNMNTEAFF.

The rearrangement uses TRBV5-1 and TRBJ1-6, with a weak D call TRBD1 (5 bases). V gave up 1 base and J gave up 9 bases, with 11 bases separating them. The CDR3 consists of 14 residues. Germline V gene sequence: CDR1 SGHRS, CDR2 YFSETQ. CDR3 DNA sequence: TGCGCCAGCAGCTTGTCAGGGCAAAGTTCACCCCTCCACTTT. Encoded protein: CASSLSGQSSPLHF.